Below, 6 T cell receptor beta chains from the same sample are listed, as sequenced in a study of regulatory T cells in long-lasting Graves disease. Library construction for TCR beta used iRepertoire HTBI primers and Arm-PCR of CDR3 regions. TCRdb recomputed calls from the multiplex PCR reads with MiXCR, one row per CDR3 protein. The sample has roughly 300,000 distinct CDR3 sequences; about 18% are singletons. Time point described: persistent/refractory GD, antithyroid drugs over 5 years with positive TRAb. After RNA was extracted from PBMCs, the TCR library was made from it. The input for sequencing was peripheral blood mononuclear cells (PBMCs), taken when the disease was refractory, from a patient treated with antithyroid drugs. These receptors all come from a female donor with Graves disease.

V is TRBV20-1 and J is TRBJ2-6; TRBD2 matches at 11 bases. J lost 1 base, V lost 0 bases, and 8 bases had no gene match. The CDR3 consists of 19 residues. Germline V gives CDR1 DFQATT, CDR2 SNEGSKA (reference sequence). CDR3 amino acids: CSARDQILAGGSGANVLTF. The CDR3 DNA sequence: TGCAGTGCTAGAGATCAAATCCTAGCGGGAGGATCTGGGGCCAACGTCCTGACTTTC.

In its sample, this clonotype was seen many times. This chain uses TRBV28 with TRBJ2-7; 9 bases line up with TRBD2. The trim removed 8 bases at V and 1 base at J, leaving 12 bases unmatched. The CDR3 has 16 amino acids. CDR1 is MDHEN and CDR2 is SYDVKM in the germline V gene. This chain's CDR3 is CASYYRTSAPSYEQYF. The CDR3 DNA follows: TGTGCCAGCTATTACCGGACTAGCGCCCCATCCTACGAGCAGTACTTC.

This clonotype appeared many times. V and J are TRBV7-2 and TRBJ1-4, with D unclear. Trimming took off 5 bases at V and 8 bases at J, with 15 bases between the two ends. Looked up from germline, CDR1 is SGHTA and CDR2 is FQGNSA. The CDR3 sequence is 14 residues long. CDR3 in amino acids: CASSPGRIEEKLFF. As DNA, the CDR3 is TGTGCCAGCAGCCCAGGACGGATTGAGGAAAAACTGTTTTTT.

This clonotype was seen a handful of times. The chain recombines TRBV7-2 with TRBJ2-1, with a possible D match to TRBD2 (5 bases). V gave up 2 bases and J gave up 5 bases, with 13 bases separating them. CDR1 is SGHTA, CDR2 FQGNSA, per germline. CDR3 length: 15 residues. For the CDR3, the DNA is TGTGCCAGCAGCTTATCACCCCGGACTCACAATGAGCAGTTCTTC. It codes for CASSLSPRTHNEQFF.

This clonotype was found a few times. A much larger clone differs by one base, so this may be a read error. This chain joins TRBV2 and TRBJ2-7; D possibly corresponds to TRBD1 (5 bases). Germline assignment: CDR1 SNHLY and CDR2 FYNNEI. The CDR3 extends over 15 amino acids. Trimming took 6 bases from V and 2 from J, leaving 17 bases between them. The CDR3 is CASSLRQTSPYEQYF. As DNA, the CDR3 is TGTGCCAGCAGCCTTCGACAGACCAGTCCCTACGAGCAGTACTTC. Full variable domain (missing parts from reference TRBV2 and TRBJ2-7): EPEVTQTPSHQVTQMGQEVILRCVPISNHLYFYWYRQILGQKVEFLVSFYNNEISEKSEIFDDQFSVERPDGSNFTLKIRSTKLEDSAMYFCASSLRQTSPYEQYFGPGTRLTVT.

The gene calls are TRBV29-1 and TRBJ1-1; 7 nucleotides match TRBD1. V shed 6 bases and J 3 bases; nucleotides not matched to a gene: 13. Germline CDR1 SQVTM, CDR2 ANQGSEA. CDR3 length: 15 amino acids. The CDR3 DNA reads TGCAGCGTGGGAACAGGGGTCCCTGGGGACACTGAAGCTTTCTTT. Translating gives CSVGTGVPGDTEAFF.